Listed here are 10 T cell receptor beta chains from one sample, sequenced in a study of Graves' ophthalmopathy and Graves' hyperthyroidism. Scientists amplified the TCR beta CDR3 regions from RNA transcripts. HTBI-primed first-round RT-PCR preceded second-round multiplex PCR. TCRdb reprocessed the multiplex PCR reads with MiXCR, giving one entry per CDR3 protein. This sample yields approximately 500,000 distinct CDR3 sequences, of which around 14% are seen a single time; 8% to 10% belongs to the top ten. The sample was blood. The receptor set was obtained from a woman in her twenties or thirties with Graves' ophthalmopathy.

There are many counts of this clonotype. The CDR3 protein is CSARSITGELSYEQYF. In nucleotides, the CDR3 is TGCAGTGCTAGATCCATCACGGGGGAATTGTCCTACGAGCAGTACTTC. The genes are TRBV20-1 and TRBJ2-7, with D maybe TRBD2 (6 bases). This CDR3 contains 16 residues. The V end lost 2 bases, the J end lost 1 base, and 18 bases lay between the germline ends. Germline CDR1 is DFQATT and CDR2 is SNEGSKA (reference sequence).

This clonotype was detected many times. V and J are TRBV2 and TRBJ1-3; 7 positions agree with TRBD1. CDR1 is SNHLY and CDR2 is FYNNEI in the germline V gene. The CDR3 consists of 18 residues. J gave up 0 bases and V 1 base, and 9 bases lay outside the gene matches. For the CDR3, the DNA is TGTGCCAGCAGTGAAGTAGGGGCCGACAGGGTCTCTGGAAACACCATATATTTT. Translating gives CASSEVGADRVSGNTIYF.

The CDR3 protein is CASSLGTTETQYF. Written as DNA, the CDR3 is TGCGCCAGCAGCTTGGGGACCACGGAGACCCAGTACTTC. The chain recombines TRBV5-1 with TRBJ2-5; D is unresolved. The CDR3 has 13 residues. V lost 0 bases, J lost 5 bases, and 8 bases lay in between. The germline V gene encodes CDR1 SGHRS and CDR2 YFSETQ.

This clonotype showed up just a few times. The genes are TRBV5-1 and TRBJ1-6, with D tentatively TRBD1 (6 bases). CDR3 length: 14 amino acids. Between the trimmed V and J ends, which lost 4 bases and 7 bases, there was a span of 12 bases. Per germline, CDR1 SGHRS and CDR2 YFSETQ. CDR3 sequence (DNA): TGCGCCAGCAGCCACCCGGACAGAAATTCACCCCTCCACTTT. Amino acid sequence: CASSHPDRNSPLHF.

The chain employs TRBV20-1 and TRBJ2-5; TRBD2 aligns across 11 bases. The CDR3 contains 15 residues. V trimming: 3 bases; J trimming: 4 bases; junction bases outside the gene matches: 7. Germline lookup yields CDR1 DFQATT and CDR2 SNEGSKA (reference sequence). CDR3 protein: CSASSGGASAETQYF. CDR3 sequence (DNA): TGCAGTGCTAGTAGCGGGGGGGCTTCTGCAGAGACCCAGTACTTC.

The chain couples TRBV3-1 to TRBJ2-4, with D possibly TRBD2 on 5 matching bases. The CDR3 length is 15 residues. Trimming pared 3 bases from V and 0 bases from J, leaving 9 bases between. CDR1 LGHDT and CDR2 YNNKEL come from the germline V gene (reference sequence). The CDR3 sequence: CASSHSALAKNIQYF. The DNA of the CDR3 is TGTGCCAGCAGCCATAGCGCTTTAGCCAAAAACATTCAGTACTTC. The full variable domain, in which reference TRBV3-1 and TRBJ2-4 provide the parts outside the CDR3, is DTAVSQTPKYLVTQMGNDKSIKCEQNLGHDTMYWYKQDSKKFLKIMFSYNNKELIINETVPNRFSPKSPDKAHLNLHINSLELGDSAVYFCASSHSALAKNIQYFGAGTRLSVL.

Concerning this clonotype: A much larger clone differs from this one at a single base, so this may be a read error. V and J are TRBV12-3 or TRBV12-4 and TRBJ2-7, with a possible D match to TRBD2 (6 bases). The length of the CDR3 is 13 residues. The CDR3 DNA follows: TGTGCCAGCCGGGGGATTCCTGGCCGCGAGCTGTACTTC. Translating it yields CASRGIPGRELYF.

This clonotype was observed many times. This chain links TRBV6-1 with TRBJ2-5; D might be TRBD1 (5 bases). The ends were cut back, 1 base at V and 5 bases at J, with 14 bases in the middle. The CDR3 contains 15 residues. Germline V CDR1 and CDR2: MNHNS, SASEGT. The CDR3 nucleotides read TGTGCCAGCAGTGAAGAAGGCGGCAGGGTCGAGACCCAGTACTTC. This codes for CASSEEGGRVETQYF.

This clonotype was seen repeatedly, ten times or more. The chain has TRBV28 and TRBJ2-7; D is possibly TRBD1 (6 bases). Germline CDR1 MDHEN, CDR2 SYDVKM. V shed 2 bases and J shed 4 bases, with 9 bases lying between them. The CDR3 totals 13 residues. The CDR3 is CASSLDGQYEQYF. The CDR3 bases are TGTGCCAGCAGTTTAGACGGACAGTACGAGCAGTACTTC.

This clonotype was found many times. V and J are TRBV6-1 and TRBJ2-5, with D uncertain. The CDR3 covers 15 residues. Trimming removed 6 bases from V and 2 bases from J, with 16 bases in between. Germline V gene lookup returns CDR1 MNHNS and CDR2 SASEGT. The CDR3: CASRRTRVSQETQYF. In DNA form, the CDR3 reads TGTGCCAGCAGAAGAACCCGGGTCTCTCAAGAGACCCAGTACTTC.